This T cell receptor (beta chain) was retrieved from a study of glioma-infiltrating T cells. Study-wide background: Target coverage was about 4.5- to 11-fold for about 940,000 blood T cells. Findings and caveats of the study: A blood CDR3 motif signature was depleted in highly divergent patients.

This clonotype was found once. Its antigen is as yet unknown. The missing conserved phenylalanine or tryptophan at the end of this CDR3 makes a read error likely. The iRepertoire nested amplicon-rescue multiplex PCR amplified TCR alpha and beta CDR3s from RNA. TCRdb re-called the multiplex PCR reads through MiXCR, storing one row per CDR3 protein. The table includes 300,000 to 400,000 distinct CDR3 sequences, 41% detected once. Germline CDR1 MGHRA, CDR2 YSYEKL. There are 15 residues in the CDR3. Deletions cut 0 bases from V and 3 bases from J, with 12 bases between. The receptor's source is a human donor with low-grade glioma or glioblastoma, undergoing nonglioma brain surgery, or in good health (not recorded which). Sequences were obtained from glioma tissue, nonneoplastic brain tissue, or PBMCs (not recorded which). This sequence joins TRBV4-1 and TRBJ2-7, with D unresolved. CDR3 sequence: CASSQDGVAYYEQYL. The CDR3 bases are TGCGCCAGCAGCCAAGATGGGGTGGCATACTACGAGCAGTACTTA.